The present T cell receptor beta chain was sequenced within a study of molecular identifiers for immune sequencing clone quantification. This clonotype was seen repeatedly, ten times or more. MiXCR, run by TCRdb on the PCR reads, gives a single entry per CDR3 protein. The top ten clones hold 0.85% of a sample with about 640,000 distinct CDR3 sequences, 15% to 20% of them seen once. The CDR3 length is 15 residues. Trimming cost V 6 bases and J 8 bases; bases outside gene matches: 9. Germline V gives CDR1 SEHNR, CDR2 FQNEAQ (reference sequence). The material sequenced was naive CD8+ T cells from blood, with Jurkat cell RNA spiked in. Subset noted: FACS-sorted CD8+CD4-CCR7+CD45RA+ naive T cells. The receptor's source is a human donor in good health. Some libraries in this study had Jurkat cell RNA spiked in. The genes are TRBV7-9 and TRBJ2-1; 11 bases match TRBD2. Here the CDR3 DNA reads TGTGCCAGCAGGACCATAGCGGGAGGGCCCTATGAGCAGTTCTTC. It encodes CASRTIAGGPYEQFF.